This entry features one T cell receptor beta chain sequence. Its antigen remains unknown. Both 60 Vbeta primers and 13 Jbeta primers went into the PCR. Repertoires were generated with immunoSEQ multiplex PCR, while TCRdb's copy carries only in-frame clones and drops some. The table lists around 120,000 clones, around 77% of them singletons. The V end was cut by 0 bases, the J end by 2 bases, with 9 bases between. CDR3 length: 15 residues. Germline V gene sequence: CDR1 SGHRS, CDR2 YFSETQ. Each donor was nominally healthy when sampled (though unrecorded immune exposures were likely). This entry belongs to a study of cytomegalovirus exposure and HLA in healthy donors. Study results and caveats: Rarity marked most TCR sequences, yet some public TCRs occurred in many donors. Cytomegalovirus association was listed for under 200 TCR beta chains.

Specimen: PBMCs. V gene TRBV5-1 combines with J gene TRBJ2-4, with D possibly being TRBD2 (6 bases). The origin of this receptor is a man aged 50-59 years in good health and CMV-seropositive. CDR3 DNA: TGCGCCAGCAGCTTGGTCGGAGGGACCAAAAACATTCAGTACTTC. Its translation is CASSLVGGTKNIQYF.